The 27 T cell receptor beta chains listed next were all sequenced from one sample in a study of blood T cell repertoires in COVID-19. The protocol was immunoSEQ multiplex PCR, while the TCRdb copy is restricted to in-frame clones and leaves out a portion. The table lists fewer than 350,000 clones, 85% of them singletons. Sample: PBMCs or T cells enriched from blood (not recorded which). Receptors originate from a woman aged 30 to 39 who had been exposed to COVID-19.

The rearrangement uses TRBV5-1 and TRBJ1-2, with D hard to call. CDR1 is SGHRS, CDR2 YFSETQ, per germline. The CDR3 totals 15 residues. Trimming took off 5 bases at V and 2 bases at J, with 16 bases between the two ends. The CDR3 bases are TGCGCCAGCAGTCGTACAGAGAACTCGAACTATGGCTACACCTTC. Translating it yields CASSRTENSNYGYTF.

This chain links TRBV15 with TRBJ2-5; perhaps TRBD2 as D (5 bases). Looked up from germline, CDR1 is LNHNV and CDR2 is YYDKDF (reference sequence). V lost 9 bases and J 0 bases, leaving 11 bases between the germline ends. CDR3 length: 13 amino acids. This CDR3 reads CATRAEYQETQYF. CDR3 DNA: TGTGCCACGAGAGCGGAGTACCAAGAGACCCAGTACTTC.

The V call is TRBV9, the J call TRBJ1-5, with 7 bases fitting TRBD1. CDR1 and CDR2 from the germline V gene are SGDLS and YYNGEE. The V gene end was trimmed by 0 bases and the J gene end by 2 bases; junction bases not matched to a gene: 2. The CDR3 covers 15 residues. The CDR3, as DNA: TGTGCCAGCAGCGTAGACGGACAGGGCAATCAGCCCCAGCATTTT. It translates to CASSVDGQGNQPQHF.

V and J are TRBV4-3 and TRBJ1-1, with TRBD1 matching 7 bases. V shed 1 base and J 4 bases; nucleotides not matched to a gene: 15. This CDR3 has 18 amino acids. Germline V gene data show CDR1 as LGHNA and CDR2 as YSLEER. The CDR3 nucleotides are TGCGCCAGCAGCCAAGCCCACTTAGGAGGGGGCGCCGGCACTGAAGCTTTCTTT. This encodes CASSQAHLGGGAGTEAFF.

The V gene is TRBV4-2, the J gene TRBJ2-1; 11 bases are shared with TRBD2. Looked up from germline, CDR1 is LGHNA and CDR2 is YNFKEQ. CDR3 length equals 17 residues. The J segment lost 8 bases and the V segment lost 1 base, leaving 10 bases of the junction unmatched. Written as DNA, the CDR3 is TGTGCCAGCAGCCAAGTTGTTACTAGCGGGGGAAGGTATGAGCAGTTCTTC. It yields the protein CASSQVVTSGGRYEQFF.

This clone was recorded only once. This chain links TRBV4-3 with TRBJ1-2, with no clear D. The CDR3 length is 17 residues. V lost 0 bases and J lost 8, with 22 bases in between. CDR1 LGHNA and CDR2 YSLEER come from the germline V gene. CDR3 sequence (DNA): TGCGCCAGCAGCCAAGATCGTTTTAGCGGCAGCCTCATGGGCTACACCTTC. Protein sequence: CASSQDRFSGSLMGYTF.

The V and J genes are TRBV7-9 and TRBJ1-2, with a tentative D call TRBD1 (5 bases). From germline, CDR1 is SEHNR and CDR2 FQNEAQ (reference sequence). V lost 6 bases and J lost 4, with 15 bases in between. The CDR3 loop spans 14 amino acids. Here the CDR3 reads CASSRTGGGYGYTF. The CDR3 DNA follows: TGTGCCAGCAGTCGGACCGGCGGGGGCTATGGCTACACCTTC.

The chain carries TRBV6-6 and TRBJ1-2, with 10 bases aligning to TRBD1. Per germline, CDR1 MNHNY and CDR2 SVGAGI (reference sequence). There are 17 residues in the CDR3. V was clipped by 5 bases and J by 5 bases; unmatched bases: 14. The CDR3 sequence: CASSLTGGPYSTYGYTF. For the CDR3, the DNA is TGTGCCAGCAGTCTGACAGGGGGCCCCTATTCGACATATGGCTACACCTTC.

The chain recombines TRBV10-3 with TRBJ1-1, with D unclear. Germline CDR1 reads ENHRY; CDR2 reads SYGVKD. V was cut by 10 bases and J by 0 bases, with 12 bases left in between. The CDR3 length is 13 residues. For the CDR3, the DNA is TGTGCCAGCACCGACAATCTGAACACTGAAGCTTTCTTT. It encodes CASTDNLNTEAFF.

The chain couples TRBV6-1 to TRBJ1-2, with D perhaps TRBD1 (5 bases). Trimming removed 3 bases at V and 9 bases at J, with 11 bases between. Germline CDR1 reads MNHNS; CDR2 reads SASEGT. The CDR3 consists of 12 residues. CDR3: CASSDQGQSYTF. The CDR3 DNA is TGTGCCAGCAGTGACCAGGGCCAGAGCTACACCTTC.

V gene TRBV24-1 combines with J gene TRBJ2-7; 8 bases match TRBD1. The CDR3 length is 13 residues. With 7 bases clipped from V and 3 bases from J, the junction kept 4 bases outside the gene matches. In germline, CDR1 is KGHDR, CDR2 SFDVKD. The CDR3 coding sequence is TGTGCCACCAGCCACGACAGGGGCTACGAGCAGTACTTC. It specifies CATSHDRGYEQYF.

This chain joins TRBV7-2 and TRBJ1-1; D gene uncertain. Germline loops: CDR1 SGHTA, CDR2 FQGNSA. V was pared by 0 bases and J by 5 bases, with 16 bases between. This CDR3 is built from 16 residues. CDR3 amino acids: CASSLAPIRSGTEAFF. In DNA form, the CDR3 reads TGTGCCAGCAGCTTAGCCCCGATCCGATCGGGGACTGAAGCTTTCTTT.

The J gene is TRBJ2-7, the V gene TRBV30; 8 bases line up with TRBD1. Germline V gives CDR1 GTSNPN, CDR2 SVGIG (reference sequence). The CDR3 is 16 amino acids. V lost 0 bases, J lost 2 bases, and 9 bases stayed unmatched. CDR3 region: CAWSVRLGTGPYEQYF. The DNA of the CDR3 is TGTGCCTGGAGTGTACGTCTTGGGACAGGACCCTACGAGCAGTACTTC. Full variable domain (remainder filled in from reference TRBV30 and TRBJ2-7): SQTIHQWPATLVQPVGSPLSLECTVEGTSNPNLYWYRQAAGRGLQLLFYSVGIGQISSEVPQNLSASRPQDRQFILSSKKLLLSDSGFYLCAWSVRLGTGPYEQYFGPGTRLTVT.

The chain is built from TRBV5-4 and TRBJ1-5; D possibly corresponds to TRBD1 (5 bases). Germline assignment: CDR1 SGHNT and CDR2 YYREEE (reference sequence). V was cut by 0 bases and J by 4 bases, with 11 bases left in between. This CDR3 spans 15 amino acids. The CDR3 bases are TGTGCCAGCAGCTTGGACGCGGGGCGGAATCAGCCCCAGCATTTT. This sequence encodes CASSLDAGRNQPQHF.

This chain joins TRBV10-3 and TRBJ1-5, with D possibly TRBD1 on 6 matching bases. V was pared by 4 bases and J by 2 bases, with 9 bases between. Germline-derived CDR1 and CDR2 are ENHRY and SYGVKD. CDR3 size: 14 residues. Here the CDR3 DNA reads TGTGCCATCAGTGGGGACACTCGCAATCAGCCCCAGCATTTT. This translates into CAISGDTRNQPQHF.

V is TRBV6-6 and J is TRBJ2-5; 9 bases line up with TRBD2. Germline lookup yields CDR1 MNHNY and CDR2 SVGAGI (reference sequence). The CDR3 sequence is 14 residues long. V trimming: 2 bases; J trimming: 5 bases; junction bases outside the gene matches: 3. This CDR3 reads CASSYGTSLETQYF. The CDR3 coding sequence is TGTGCCAGCAGTTACGGGACTAGCCTGGAGACCCAGTACTTC.

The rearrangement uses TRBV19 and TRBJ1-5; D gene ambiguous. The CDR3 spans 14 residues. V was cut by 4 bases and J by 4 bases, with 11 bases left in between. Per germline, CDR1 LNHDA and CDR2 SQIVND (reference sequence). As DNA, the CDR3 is TGTGCCAGTAGTAACGGGATTCAAAATCAGCCCCAGCATTTT. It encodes CASSNGIQNQPQHF.

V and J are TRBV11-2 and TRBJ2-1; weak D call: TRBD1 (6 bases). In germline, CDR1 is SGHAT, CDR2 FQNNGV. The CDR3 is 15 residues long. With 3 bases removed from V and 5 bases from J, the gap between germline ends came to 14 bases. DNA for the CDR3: TGTGCCAGCAGCTTCATCAGGGGCCATAACAATGAGCAGTTCTTC. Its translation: CASSFIRGHNNEQFF.

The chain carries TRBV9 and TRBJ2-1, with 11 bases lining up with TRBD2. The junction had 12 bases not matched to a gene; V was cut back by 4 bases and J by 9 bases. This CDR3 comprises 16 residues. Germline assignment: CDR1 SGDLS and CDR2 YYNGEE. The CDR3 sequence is CASSPLTSGRLGEQFF. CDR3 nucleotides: TGTGCCAGCAGCCCTTTAACTAGCGGGAGATTAGGTGAGCAGTTCTTC.

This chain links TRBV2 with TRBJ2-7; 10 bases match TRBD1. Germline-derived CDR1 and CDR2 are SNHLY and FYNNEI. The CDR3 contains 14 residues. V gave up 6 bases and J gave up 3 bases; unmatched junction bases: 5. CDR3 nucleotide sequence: TGTGCCAGCAGCCTCCGGGACAGGGGCTACGAGCAGTACTTC. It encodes CASSLRDRGYEQYF.

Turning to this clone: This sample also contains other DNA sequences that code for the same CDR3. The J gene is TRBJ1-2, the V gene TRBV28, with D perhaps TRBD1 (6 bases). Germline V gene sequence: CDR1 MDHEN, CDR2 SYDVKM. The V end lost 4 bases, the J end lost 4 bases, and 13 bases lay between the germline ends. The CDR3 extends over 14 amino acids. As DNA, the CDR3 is TGTGCCAGCAGTTCCACACAGGGAAGCTATGGCTACACCTTC. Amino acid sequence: CASSSTQGSYGYTF.

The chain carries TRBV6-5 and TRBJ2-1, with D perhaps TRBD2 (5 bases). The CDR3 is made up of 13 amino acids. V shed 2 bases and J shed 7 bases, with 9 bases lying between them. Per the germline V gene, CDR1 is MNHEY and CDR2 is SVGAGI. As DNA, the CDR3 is TGTGCCAGCAGTTACCAGGTAGCGAATGAGCAGTTCTTC. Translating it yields CASSYQVANEQFF.

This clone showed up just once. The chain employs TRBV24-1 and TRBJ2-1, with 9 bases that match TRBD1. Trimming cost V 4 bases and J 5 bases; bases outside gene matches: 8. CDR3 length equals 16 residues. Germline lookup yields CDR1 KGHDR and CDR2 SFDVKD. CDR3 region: CATSDPGTGYDNEQFF. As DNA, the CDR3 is TGTGCCACCAGTGACCCCGGGACAGGGTATGACAATGAGCAGTTCTTC.

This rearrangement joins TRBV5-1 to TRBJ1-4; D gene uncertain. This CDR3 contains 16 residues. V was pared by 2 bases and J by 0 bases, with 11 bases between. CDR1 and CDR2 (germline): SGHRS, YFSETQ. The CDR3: CASSFGGFATNEKLFF. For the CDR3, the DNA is TGCGCCAGCAGCTTCGGAGGGTTTGCAACTAATGAAAAACTGTTTTTT.

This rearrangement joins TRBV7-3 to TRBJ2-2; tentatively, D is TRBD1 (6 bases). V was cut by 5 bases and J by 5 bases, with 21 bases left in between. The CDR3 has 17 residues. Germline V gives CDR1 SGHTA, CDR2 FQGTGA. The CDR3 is CASSPYHGQLATGELFF. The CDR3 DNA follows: TGTGCCAGCAGCCCTTACCACGGACAGCTGGCGACCGGGGAGCTGTTTTTT. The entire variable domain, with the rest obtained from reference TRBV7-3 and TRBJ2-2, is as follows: GAGVSQTPSNKVTEKGKYVELRCDPISGHTALYWYRQSLGQGPEFLIYFQGTGAADDSGLPNDRFFAVRPEGSVSTLKIQRTERGDSAVYLCASSPYHGQLATGELFFGEGSRLTVL.

CDR3 sequence (DNA): TGTGCCAGCGAAGAGGGACAGGGATCCTATGGCTACACCTTC. Its protein is CASEEGQGSYGYTF. The chain couples TRBV28 to TRBJ1-2; 9 bases are shared with TRBD1. The CDR3 is 14 amino acids. Trimming at V came to 8 bases and at J to 4 bases, leaving 8 bases not matched to a gene. CDR1 MDHEN and CDR2 SYDVKM come from the germline V gene.

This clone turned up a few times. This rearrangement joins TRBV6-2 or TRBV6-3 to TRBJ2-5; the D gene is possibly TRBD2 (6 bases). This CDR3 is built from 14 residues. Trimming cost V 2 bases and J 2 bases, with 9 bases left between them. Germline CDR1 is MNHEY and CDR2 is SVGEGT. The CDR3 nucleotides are TGTGCCAGCAGTTACGTGCGGGGTCAAGAGACCCAGTACTTC. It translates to CASSYVRGQETQYF.